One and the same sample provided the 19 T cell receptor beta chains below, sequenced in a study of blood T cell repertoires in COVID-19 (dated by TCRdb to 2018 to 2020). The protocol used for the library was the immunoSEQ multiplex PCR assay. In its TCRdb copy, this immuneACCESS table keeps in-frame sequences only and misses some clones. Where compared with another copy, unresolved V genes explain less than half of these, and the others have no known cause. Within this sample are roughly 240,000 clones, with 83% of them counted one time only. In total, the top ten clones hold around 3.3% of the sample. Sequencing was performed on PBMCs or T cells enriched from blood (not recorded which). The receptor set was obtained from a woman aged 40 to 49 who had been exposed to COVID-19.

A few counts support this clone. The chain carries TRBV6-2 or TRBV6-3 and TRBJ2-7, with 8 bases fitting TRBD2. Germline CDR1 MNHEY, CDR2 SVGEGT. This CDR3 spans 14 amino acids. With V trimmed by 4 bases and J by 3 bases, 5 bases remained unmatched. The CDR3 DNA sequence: TGTGCCAGCAGTTCCGGGACTAGTCGCTACGAGCAGTACTTC. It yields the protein CASSSGTSRYEQYF.

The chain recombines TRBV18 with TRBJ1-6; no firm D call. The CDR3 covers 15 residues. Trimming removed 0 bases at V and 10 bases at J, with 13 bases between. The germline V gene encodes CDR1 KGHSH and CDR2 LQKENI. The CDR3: CASSPPQAARSPLHF. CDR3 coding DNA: TGTGCCAGCTCACCACCGCAGGCCGCCCGGTCACCCCTCCACTTT. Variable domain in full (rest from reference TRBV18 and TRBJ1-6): NAGVMQNPRHLVRRRGQEARLRCSPMKGHSHVYWYRQLPEEGLKFMVYLQKENIIDESGMPKERFSAEFPKEGPSILRIQQVVRGDSAAYFCASSPPQAARSPLHFGNGTRLTVT.

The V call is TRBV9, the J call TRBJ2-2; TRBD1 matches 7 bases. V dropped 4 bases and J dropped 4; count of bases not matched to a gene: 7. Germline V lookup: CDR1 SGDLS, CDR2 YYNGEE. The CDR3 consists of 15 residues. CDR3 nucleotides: TGTGCCAGCAGCCGCGAGACAGGGACCACCGGGGAGCTGTTTTTT. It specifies CASSRETGTTGELFF. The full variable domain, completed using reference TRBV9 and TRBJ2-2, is DSGVTQTPKHLITATGQRVTLRCSPRSGDLSVYWYQQSLDQGLQFLIQYYNGEERAKGNILERFSAQQFPDLHSELNLSSLELGDSALYFCASSRETGTTGELFFGEGSRLTVL.

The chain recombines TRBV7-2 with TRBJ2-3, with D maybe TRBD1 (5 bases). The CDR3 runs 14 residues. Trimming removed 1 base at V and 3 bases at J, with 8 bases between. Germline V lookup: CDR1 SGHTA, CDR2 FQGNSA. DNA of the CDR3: TGTGCCAGCAGCTTAGGACAGTTTACAGATACGCAGTATTTT. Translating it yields CASSLGQFTDTQYF.

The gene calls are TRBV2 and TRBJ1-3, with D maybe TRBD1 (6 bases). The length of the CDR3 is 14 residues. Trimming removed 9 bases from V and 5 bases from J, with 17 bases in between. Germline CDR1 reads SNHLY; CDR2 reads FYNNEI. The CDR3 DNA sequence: TGTGCCAGACATGAAACAGGGTCTCGAAACACCATATATTTT. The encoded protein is CARHETGSRNTIYF.

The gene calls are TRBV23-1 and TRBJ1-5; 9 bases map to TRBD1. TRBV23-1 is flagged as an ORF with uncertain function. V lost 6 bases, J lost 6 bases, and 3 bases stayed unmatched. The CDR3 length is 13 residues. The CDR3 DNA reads TGCGCCAGCAGGGCACAGGGGGCTCAGCCCCAGCATTTT. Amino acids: CASRAQGAQPQHF.

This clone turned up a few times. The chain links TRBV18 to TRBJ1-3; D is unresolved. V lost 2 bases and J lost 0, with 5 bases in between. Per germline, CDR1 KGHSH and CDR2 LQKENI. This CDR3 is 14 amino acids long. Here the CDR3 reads CASSPINSGNTIYF. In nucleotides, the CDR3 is TGTGCCAGCTCACCAATAAACTCTGGAAACACCATATATTTT.

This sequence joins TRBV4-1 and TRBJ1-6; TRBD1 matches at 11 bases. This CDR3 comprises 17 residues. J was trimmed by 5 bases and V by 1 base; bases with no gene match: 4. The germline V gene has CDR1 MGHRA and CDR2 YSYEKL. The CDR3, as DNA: TGCGCCAGCAGCCAAGTACGGGGACAGGGGGATAATTCACCCCTCCACTTT. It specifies CASSQVRGQGDNSPLHF.

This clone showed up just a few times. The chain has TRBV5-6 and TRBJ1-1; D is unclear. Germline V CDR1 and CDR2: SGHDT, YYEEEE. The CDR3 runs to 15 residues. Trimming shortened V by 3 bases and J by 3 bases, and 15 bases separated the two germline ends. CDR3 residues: CASSSNAGSDTEAFF. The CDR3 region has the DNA TGTGCCAGCAGCTCCAACGCCGGGTCGGACACTGAAGCTTTCTTT. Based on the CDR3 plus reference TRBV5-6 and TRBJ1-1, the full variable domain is DAGVTQSPTHLIKTRGQQVTLRCSPKSGHDTVSWYQQALGQGPQFIFQYYEEEERQRGNFPDRFSGHQFPNYSSELNVNALLLGDSALYLCASSSNAGSDTEAFFGQGTRLTVV.

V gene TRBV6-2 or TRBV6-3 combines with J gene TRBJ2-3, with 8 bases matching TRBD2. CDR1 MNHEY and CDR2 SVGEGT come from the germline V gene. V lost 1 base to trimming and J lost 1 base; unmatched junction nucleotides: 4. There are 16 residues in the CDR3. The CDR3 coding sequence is TGTGCCAGCAGTTACTGGGCGCGGGGGGGCACAGATACGCAGTATTTT. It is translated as CASSYWARGGTDTQYF.

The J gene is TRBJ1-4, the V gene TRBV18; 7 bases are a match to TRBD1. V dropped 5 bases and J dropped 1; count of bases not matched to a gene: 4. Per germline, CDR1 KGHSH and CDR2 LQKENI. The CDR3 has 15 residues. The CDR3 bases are TGTGCCAGCTCAATGGACAGGAAAACTAATGAAAAACTGTTTTTT. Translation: CASSMDRKTNEKLFF.

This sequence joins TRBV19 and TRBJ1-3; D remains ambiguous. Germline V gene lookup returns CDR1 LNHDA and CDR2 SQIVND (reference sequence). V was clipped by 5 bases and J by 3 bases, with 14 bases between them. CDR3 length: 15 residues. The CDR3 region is CASSHHTELGNTIYF. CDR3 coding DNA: TGTGCCAGTAGTCATCATACAGAGCTTGGAAACACCATATATTTT.

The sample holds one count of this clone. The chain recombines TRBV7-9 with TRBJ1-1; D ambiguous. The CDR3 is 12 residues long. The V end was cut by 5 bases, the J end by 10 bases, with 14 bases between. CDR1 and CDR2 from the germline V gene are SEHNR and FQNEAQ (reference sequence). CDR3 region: CASSPDRVRAFF. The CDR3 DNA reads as TGTGCCAGCAGCCCCGACCGGGTAAGAGCTTTCTTT. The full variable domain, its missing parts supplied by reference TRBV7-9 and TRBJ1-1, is DTGVSQNPRHKITKRGQNVTFRCDPISEHNRLYWYRQTLGQGPEFLTYFQNEAQLEKSRLLSDRFSAERPKGSFSTLEIQRTEQGDSAMYLCASSPDRVRAFFGQGTRLTVV.

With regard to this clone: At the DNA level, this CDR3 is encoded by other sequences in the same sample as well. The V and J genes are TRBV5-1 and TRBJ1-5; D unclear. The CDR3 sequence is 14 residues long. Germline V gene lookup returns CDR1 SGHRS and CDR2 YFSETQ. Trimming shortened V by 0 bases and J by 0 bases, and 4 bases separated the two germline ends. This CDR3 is CASSLGGSNQPQHF. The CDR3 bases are TGCGCCAGCAGCTTGGGAGGTAGCAATCAGCCCCAGCATTTT.

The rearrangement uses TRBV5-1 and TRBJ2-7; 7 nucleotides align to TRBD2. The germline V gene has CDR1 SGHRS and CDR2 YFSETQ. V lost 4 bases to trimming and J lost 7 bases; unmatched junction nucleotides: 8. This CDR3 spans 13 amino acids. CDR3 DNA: TGCGCCAGCAGCACCGGACTGGGGGGGGAGCAGTACTTC. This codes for CASSTGLGGEQYF.

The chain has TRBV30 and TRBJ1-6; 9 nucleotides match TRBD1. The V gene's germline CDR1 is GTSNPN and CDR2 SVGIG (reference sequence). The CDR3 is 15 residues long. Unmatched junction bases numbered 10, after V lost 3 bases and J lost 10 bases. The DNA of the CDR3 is TGTGCCTGGAGGGGGGGACAGGGCAGAAGCTCACCCCTCCACTTT. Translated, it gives CAWRGGQGRSSPLHF.

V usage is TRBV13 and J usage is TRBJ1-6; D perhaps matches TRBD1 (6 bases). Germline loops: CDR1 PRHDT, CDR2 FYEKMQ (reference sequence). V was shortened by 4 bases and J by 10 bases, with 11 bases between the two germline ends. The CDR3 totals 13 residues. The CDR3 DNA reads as TGTGCCAGCAGCTCCAGGGGTGGGTCACCCCTCCACTTT. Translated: CASSSRGGSPLHF.

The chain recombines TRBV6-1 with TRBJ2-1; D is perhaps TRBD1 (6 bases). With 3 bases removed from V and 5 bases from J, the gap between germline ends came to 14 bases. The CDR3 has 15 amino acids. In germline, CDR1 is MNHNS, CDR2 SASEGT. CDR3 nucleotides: TGTGCCAGCAGTGAGGACCAGGGGCTACACAATGAGCAGTTCTTC. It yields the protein CASSEDQGLHNEQFF.

In nucleotides, the CDR3 is TGTGCCAGCAGCTTAGACATTAGGGGGACCTATGGCTACACCTTC. Translated, it gives CASSLDIRGTYGYTF. V gene TRBV7-2 combines with J gene TRBJ1-2, with D perhaps TRBD1 (6 bases). V gave up 1 base and J gave up 4 bases, with 13 bases separating them. The CDR3 has 15 residues. CDR1 SGHTA and CDR2 FQGNSA come from the germline V gene.